This T cell receptor (beta chain) is from a study of blood T cell repertoires in COVID-19. The overall study: Material from acute and convalescent COVID-19 was sourced from the United States, Italy and Spain. T cells, B-cell-depleted T cells, or PBMCs provided the cDNA or gDNA that served as material.

Authors' data handling: Quantification of nucleated cells was approximated via reference gene primer amplification. Libraries were prepared by immunoSEQ multiplex PCR; TCRdb keeps only in-frame clonotypes and omits some of them. V and J calls and clone size follow that table, whereas D and trimming were derived from the DNA. This table holds roughly 200,000 clones, around 80% found once. Seattle-derived patients entered the study during active infection and were followed longitudinally. J lost 3 bases, V lost 8 bases, and 13 bases had no gene match. The CDR3 covers 16 residues. From germline, CDR1 is LGHDT and CDR2 YNNKEL (reference sequence).

This clonotype originated in a woman in her thirties or forties with COVID-19, enrolled during active disease. The sequenced sample was peripheral blood. The gene calls are TRBV3-1 (or the pseudogene TRBV3-2) and TRBJ2-7, with TRBD2 identical over 10 bases. The CDR3 DNA follows: TGTGCCAGCGCGTTAAGAACTAGCGGGAAGTTCTACGAGCAGTACTTC. It codes for CASALRTSGKFYEQYF.